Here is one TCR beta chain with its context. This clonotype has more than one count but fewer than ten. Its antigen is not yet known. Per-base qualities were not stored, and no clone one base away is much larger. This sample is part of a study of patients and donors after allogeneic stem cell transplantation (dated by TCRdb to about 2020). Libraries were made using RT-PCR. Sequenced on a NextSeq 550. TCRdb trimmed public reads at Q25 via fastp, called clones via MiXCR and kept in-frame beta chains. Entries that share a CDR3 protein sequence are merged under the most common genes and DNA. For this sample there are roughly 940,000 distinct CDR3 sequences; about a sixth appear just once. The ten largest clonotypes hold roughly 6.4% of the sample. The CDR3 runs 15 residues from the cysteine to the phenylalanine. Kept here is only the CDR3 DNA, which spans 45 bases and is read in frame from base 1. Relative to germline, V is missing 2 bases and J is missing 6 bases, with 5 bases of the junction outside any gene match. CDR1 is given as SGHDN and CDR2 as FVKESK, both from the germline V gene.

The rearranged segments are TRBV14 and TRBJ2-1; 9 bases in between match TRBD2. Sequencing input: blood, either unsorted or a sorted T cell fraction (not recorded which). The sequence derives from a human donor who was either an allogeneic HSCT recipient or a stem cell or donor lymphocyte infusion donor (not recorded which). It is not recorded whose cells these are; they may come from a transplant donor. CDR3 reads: CASSQTRLAVNEQFF. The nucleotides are TGTGCCAGCAGCCAAACGCGACTAGCGGTCAATGAGCAGTTCTTC. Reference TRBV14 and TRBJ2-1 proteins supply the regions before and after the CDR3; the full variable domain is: EAGVTQFPSHSVIEKGQTVTLRCDPISGHDNLYWYRRVMGKEIKFLLHFVKESKQDESGMPNNRFLAERTGGTYSTLKVQPAELEDSGVYFCASSQTRLAVNEQFFGPGTRLTVL.